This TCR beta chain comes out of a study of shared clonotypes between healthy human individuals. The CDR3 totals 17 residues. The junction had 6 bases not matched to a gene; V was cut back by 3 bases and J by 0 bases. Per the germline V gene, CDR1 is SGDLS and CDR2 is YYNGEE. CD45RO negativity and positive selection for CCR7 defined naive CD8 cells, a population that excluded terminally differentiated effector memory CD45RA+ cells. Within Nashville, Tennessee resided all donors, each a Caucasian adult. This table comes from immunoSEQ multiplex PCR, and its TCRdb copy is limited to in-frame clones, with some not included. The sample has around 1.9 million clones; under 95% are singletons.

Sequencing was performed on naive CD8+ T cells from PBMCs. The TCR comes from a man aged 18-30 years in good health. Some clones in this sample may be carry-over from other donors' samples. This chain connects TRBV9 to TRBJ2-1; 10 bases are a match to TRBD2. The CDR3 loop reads CASSATSGTSSYNEQFF. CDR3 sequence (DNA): TGTGCCAGCAGCGCCACTAGCGGGACAAGCTCCTACAATGAGCAGTTCTTC.